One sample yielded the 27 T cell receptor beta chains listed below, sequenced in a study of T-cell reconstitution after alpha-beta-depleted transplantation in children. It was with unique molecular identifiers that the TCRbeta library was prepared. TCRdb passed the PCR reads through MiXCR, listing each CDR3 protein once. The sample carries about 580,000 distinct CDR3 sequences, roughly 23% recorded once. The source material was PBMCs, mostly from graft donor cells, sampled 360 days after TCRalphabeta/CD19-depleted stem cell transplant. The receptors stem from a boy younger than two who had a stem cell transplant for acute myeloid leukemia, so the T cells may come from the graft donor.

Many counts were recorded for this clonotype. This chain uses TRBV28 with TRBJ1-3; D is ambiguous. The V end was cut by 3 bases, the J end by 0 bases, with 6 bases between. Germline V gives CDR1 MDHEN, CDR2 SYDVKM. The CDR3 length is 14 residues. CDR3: CASSFPGSGNTIYF. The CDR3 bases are TGTGCCAGCAGTTTCCCGGGCTCTGGAAACACCATATATTTT.

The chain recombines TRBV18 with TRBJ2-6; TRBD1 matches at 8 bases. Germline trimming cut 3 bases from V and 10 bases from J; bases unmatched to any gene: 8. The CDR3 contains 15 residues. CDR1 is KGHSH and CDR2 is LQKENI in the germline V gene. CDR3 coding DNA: TGTGCCAGCTCACCTCCGGGACAGGCAATGAACGTCCTGACTTTC. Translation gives CASSPPGQAMNVLTF.

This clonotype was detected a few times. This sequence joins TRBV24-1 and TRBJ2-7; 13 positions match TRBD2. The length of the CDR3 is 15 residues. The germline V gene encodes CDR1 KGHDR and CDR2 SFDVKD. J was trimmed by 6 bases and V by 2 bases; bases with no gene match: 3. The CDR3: CATSDSGLAGVEQYF. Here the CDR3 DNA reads TGTGCCACCAGTGATTCCGGACTAGCGGGGGTCGAGCAGTACTTC.

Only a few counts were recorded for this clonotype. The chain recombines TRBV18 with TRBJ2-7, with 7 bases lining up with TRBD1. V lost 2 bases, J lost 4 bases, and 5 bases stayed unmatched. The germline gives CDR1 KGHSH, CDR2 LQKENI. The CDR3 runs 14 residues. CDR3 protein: CASSPALQGYEQYF. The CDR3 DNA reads TGTGCCAGCTCACCAGCGCTACAGGGGTACGAGCAGTACTTC. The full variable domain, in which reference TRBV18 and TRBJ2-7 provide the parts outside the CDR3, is NAGVMQNPRHLVRRRGQEARLRCSPMKGHSHVYWYRQLPEEGLKFMVYLQKENIIDESGMPKERFSAEFPKEGPSILRIQQVVRGDSAAYFCASSPALQGYEQYFGPGTRLTVT.

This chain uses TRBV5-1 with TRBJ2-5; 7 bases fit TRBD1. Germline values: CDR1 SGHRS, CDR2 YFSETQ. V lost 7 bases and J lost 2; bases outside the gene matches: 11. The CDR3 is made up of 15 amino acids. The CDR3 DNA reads TGCGCCAGCGACCCGGGGACAGCCCATCAAGAGACCCAGTACTTC. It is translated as CASDPGTAHQETQYF.

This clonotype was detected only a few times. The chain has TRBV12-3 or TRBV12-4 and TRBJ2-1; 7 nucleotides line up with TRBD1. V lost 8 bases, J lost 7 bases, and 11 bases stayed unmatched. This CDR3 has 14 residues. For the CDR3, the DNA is TGTGCCAGCCGGTTAGTAATACAGGGGAATGAGCAGTTCTTC. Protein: CASRLVIQGNEQFF.

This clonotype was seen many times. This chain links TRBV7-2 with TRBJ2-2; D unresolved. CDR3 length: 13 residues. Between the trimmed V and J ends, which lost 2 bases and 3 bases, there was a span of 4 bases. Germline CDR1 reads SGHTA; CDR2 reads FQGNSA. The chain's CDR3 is CASSLHYTGELFF. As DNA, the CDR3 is TGTGCCAGCAGCTTACATTACACCGGGGAGCTGTTTTTT.

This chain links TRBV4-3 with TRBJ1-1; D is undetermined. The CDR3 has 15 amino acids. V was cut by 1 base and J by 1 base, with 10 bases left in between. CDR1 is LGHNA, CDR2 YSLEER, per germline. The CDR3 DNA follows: TGCGCCAGCAGCCAAGTATGGAGGGAGAACACTGAAGCTTTCTTT. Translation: CASSQVWRENTEAFF.

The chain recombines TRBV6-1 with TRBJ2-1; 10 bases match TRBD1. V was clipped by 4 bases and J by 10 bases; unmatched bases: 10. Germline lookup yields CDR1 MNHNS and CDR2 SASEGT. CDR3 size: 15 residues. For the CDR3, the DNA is TGTGCCAGCAGTGGCAGGACAGGGGGATACTCCGAGCAGTTCTTC. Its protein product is CASSGRTGGYSEQFF.

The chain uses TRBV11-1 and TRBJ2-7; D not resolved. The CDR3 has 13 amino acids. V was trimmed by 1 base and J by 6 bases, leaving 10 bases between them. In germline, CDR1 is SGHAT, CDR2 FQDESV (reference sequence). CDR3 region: CASSLGHTGEQYF. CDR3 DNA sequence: TGTGCCAGCAGCTTAGGGCATACGGGCGAGCAGTACTTC. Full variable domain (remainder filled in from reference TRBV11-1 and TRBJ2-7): EAEVAQSPRYKITEKSQAVAFWCDPISGHATLYWYRQILGQGPELLVQFQDESVVDDSQLPKDRFSAERLKGVDSTLKIQPAELGDSAMYLCASSLGHTGEQYFGPGTRLTVT.

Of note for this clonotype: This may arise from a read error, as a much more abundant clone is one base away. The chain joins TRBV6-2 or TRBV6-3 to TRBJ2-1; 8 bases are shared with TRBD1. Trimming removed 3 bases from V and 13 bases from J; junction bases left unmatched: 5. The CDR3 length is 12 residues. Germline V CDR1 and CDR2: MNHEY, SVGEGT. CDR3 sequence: CASSYTGGDQFF. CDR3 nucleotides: TGTGCCAGCAGTTATACAGGGGGTGATCAGTTCTTC.

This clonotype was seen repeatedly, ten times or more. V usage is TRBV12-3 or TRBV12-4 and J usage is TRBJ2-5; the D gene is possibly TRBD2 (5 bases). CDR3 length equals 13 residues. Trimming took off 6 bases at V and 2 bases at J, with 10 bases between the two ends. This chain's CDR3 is CASSWTSQETQYF. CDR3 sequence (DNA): TGTGCCAGCAGCTGGACTTCTCAAGAGACCCAGTACTTC.

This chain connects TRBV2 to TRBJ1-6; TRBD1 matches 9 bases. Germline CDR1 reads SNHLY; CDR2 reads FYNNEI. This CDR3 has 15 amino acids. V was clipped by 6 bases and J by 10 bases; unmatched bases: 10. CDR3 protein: CASRGSGTGRSPLHF. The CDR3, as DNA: TGTGCCAGCAGGGGGTCCGGGACAGGGAGGTCACCCCTCCACTTT.

The DNA for the CDR3 is TGTGCCAGCAGCTCACTGACAGCCCGTTCCTACAATGAGCAGTTCTTC. Translating gives CASSSLTARSYNEQFF. V usage is TRBV7-9 and J usage is TRBJ2-1, with D tentatively TRBD1 (5 bases). CDR1 is SEHNR and CDR2 is FQNEAQ in the germline V gene (reference sequence). The CDR3 extends over 16 amino acids. V was cut by 4 bases and J by 1 base, with 14 bases left in between.

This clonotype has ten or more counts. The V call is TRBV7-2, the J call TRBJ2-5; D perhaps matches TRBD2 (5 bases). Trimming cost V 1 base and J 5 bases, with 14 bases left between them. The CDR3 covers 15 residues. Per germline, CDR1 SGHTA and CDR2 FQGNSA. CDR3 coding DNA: TGTGCCAGCAGCTTAGTCCGTCTAGCCGGCGAGACCCAGTACTTC. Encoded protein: CASSLVRLAGETQYF. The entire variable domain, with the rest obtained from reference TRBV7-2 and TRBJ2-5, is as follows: GAGVSQSPSNKVTEKGKDVELRCDPISGHTALYWYRQSLGQGLEFLIYFQGNSAPDKSGLPSDRFSAERTGGSVSTLTIQRTQQEDSAVYLCASSLVRLAGETQYFGPGTRLLVL.

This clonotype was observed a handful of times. The DNA of the CDR3 is TGTGCCATGAGGCCGATGAGCTCCTACGAGCAGTACGTC. Translating gives CAMRPMSSYEQYV. The chain couples TRBV10-3 to TRBJ2-7, with D uncertain. The CDR3 is 13 amino acids. The V gene's germline CDR1 is ENHRY and CDR2 SYGVKD. The germline V and J ends were trimmed by 9 bases and 0 bases, with 12 bases remaining between them.

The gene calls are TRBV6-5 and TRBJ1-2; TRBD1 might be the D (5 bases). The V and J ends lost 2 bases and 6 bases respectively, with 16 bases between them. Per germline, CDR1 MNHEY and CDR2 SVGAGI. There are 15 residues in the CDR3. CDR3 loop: CASSYDGGLLNGYTF. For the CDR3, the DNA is TGTGCCAGCAGTTACGATGGGGGACTCTTGAATGGCTACACCTTC.

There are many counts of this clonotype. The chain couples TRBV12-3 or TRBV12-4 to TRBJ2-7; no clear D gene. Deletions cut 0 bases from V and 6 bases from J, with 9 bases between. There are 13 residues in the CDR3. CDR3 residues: CASSLARLGEQYV. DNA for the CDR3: TGTGCCAGCAGTTTAGCGCGGTTGGGCGAGCAGTACGTC.

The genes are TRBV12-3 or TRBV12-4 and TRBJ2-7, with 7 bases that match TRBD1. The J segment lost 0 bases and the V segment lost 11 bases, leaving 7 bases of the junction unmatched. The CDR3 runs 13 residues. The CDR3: CAPRQGSSYEQYV. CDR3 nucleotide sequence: TGTGCCCCCCGACAGGGTAGCTCCTACGAGCAGTACGTC.

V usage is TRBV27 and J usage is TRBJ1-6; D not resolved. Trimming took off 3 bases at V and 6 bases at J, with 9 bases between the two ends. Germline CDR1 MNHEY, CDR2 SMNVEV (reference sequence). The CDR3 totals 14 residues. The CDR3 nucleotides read TGTGCCAGCAGTTTTTGGCAGAGTAATTCACCCCTCCACTTT. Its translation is CASSFWQSNSPLHF.

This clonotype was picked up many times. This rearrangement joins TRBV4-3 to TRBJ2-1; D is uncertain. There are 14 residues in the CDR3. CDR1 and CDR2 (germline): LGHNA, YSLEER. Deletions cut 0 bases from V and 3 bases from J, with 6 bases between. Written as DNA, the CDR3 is TGCGCCAGCAGCCAAGATGACGGCTACAATGAGCAGTTCTTC. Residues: CASSQDDGYNEQFF.

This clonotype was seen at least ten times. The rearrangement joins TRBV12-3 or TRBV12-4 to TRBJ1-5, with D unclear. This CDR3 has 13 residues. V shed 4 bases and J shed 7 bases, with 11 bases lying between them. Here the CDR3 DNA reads TGTGCCAGCAGTTGGCGCGCGGGCCAGCCCCAGCATTTT. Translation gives CASSWRAGQPQHF.

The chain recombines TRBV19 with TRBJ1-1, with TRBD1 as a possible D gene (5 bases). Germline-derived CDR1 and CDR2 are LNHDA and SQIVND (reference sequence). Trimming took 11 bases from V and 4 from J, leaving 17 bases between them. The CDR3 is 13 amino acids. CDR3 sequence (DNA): TGTGCCTCTGGGCGGGACGTTGGCACTGAAGCTTTCTTT. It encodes CASGRDVGTEAFF.

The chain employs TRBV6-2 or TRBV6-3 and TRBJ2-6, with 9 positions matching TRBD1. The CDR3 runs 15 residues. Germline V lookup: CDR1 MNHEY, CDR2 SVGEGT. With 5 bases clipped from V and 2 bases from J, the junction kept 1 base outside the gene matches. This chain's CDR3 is CASSRTGAGANVLTF. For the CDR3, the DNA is TGTGCCAGCAGTCGGACAGGGGCTGGGGCCAACGTCCTGACTTTC.

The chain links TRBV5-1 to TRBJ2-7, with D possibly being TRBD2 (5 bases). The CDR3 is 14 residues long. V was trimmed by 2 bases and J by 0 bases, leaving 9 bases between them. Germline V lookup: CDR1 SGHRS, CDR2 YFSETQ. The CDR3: CASSFRTLSYEQYF. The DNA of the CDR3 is TGCGCCAGCAGCTTCAGGACTCTCTCCTACGAGCAGTACTTC.

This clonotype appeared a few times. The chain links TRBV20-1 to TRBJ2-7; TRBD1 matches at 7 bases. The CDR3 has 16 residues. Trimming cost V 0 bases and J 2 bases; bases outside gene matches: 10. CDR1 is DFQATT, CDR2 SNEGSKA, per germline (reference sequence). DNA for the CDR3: TGCAGTGCTAGAGATCCACAGGGGAGTGGAGCCTACGAGCAGTACTTC. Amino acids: CSARDPQGSGAYEQYF.

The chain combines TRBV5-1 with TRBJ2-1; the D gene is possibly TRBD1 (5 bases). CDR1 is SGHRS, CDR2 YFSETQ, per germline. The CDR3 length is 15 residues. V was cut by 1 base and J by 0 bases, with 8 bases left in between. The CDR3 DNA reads TGCGCCAGCAGCTTGCCGCAGGGCTCCTACAATGAGCAGTTCTTC. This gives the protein CASSLPQGSYNEQFF. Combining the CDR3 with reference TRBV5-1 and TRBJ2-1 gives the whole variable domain KAGVTQTPRYLIKTRGQQVTLSCSPISGHRSVSWYQQTPGQGLQFLFEYFSETQRNKGNFPGRFSGRQFSNSRSEMNVSTLELGDSALYLCASSLPQGSYNEQFFGPGTRLTVL.